This T cell receptor (beta chain) is from a study of blood T cell repertoires in COVID-19. The wider study: Sites in the United States, Italy and Spain provided acute and convalescent COVID-19 samples. Sample material is recorded as cDNA or gDNA derived from T cells, B-cell-depleted T cells, or PBMCs.

Authors' data handling: Reference gene primer amplification gave estimated nucleated cell counts. TCRdb's table, derived via immunoSEQ multiplex PCR, lists solely in-frame clones and lacks some. The V and J calls and clone size were taken over from that table, and D and trimming were inferred from the DNA. Of 310,000 or so clones listed, about 90% were seen once; the top ten hold roughly 2.4%. This clone showed up just once. V dropped 0 bases and J dropped 7 bases, with 7 bases sitting between them. CDR1 and CDR2 (germline): LGHNA, YSLEER. The CDR3 runs to 13 residues. The chain combines TRBV4-3 with TRBJ2-1; D unclear. Material for sequencing was peripheral blood. This receptor was taken from a woman aged 50 to 60 who had recovered from COVID-19. CDR3: CASSQDHSNEQFF. As DNA, the CDR3 is TGCGCCAGCAGCCAAGATCACTCGAATGAGCAGTTCTTC.